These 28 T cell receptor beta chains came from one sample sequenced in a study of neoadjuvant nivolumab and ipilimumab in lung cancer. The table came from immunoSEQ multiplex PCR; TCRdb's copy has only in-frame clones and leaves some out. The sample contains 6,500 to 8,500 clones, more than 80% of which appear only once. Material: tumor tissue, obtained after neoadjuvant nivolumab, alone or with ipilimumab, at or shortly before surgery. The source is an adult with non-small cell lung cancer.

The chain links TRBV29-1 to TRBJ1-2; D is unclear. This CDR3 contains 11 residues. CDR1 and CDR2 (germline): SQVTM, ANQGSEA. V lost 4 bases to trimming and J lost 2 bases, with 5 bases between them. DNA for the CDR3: TGCAGCGTTGTCGAAAACTATGGCTACACCTTC. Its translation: CSVVENYGYTF. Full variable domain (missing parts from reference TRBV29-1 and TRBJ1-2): SAVISQKPSRDICQRGTSLTIQCQVDSQVTMMFWYRQQPGQSLTLIATANQGSEATYESGFVIDKFPISRPNLTFSTLTVSNMSPEDSSIYLCSVVENYGYTFGSGTRLTVV.

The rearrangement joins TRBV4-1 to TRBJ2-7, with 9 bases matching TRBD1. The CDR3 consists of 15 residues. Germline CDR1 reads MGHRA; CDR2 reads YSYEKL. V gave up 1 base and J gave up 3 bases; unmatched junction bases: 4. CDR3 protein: CASSQVNRGLYEQYF. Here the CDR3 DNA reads TGCGCCAGCAGCCAAGTAAACAGGGGGCTCTACGAGCAGTACTTC.

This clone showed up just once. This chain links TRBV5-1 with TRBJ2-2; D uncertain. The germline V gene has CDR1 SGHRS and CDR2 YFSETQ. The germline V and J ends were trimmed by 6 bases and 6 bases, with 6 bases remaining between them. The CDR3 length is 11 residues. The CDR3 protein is CASTSAGELFF. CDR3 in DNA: TGCGCCAGCACAAGCGCCGGGGAGCTGTTTTTT.

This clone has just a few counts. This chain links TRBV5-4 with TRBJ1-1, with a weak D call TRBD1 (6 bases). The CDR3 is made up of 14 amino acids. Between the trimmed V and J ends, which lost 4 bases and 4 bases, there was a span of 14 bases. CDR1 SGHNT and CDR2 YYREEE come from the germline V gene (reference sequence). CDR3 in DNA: TGTGCCAGCAGCCTACAGGGAGGGGGCACTGAAGCTTTCTTT. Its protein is CASSLQGGGTEAFF.

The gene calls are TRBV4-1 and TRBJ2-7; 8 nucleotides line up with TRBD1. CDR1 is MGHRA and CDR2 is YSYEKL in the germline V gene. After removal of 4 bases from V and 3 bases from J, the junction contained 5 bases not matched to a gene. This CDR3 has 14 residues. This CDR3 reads CASSLGQGNYEQYF. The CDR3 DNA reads TGCGCCAGCAGCCTAGGACAGGGAAACTACGAGCAGTACTTC.

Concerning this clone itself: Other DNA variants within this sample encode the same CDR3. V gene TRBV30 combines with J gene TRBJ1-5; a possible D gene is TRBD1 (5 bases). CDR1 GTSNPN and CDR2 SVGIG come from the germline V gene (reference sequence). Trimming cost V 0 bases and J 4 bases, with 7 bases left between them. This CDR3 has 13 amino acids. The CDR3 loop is CAWSVRGNQPQHF. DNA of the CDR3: TGTGCCTGGAGTGTACGGGGGAATCAGCCCCAGCATTTT.

CDR3 sequence (DNA): TGTGCCAGCTCACCAAGTGTACAGGGACAGGAATTGGGATCACCCCTCCACTTT. Its translation is CASSPSVQGQELGSPLHF. The J gene is TRBJ1-6, the V gene TRBV18; TRBD1 agrees at 8 bases. CDR1 and CDR2 (germline): KGHSH, LQKENI. CDR3 length: 18 amino acids. Trimming took 2 bases from V and 10 from J; bases not matched to a gene: 16.

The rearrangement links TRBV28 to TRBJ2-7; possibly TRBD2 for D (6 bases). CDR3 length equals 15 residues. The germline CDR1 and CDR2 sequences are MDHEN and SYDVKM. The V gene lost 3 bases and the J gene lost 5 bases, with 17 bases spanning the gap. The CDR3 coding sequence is TGTGCCAGCAGTTTTACAATACCGGGACTCCACGAGCAGTACTTC. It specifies CASSFTIPGLHEQYF.

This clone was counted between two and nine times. The CDR3 bases are TGTGCCAGTGGGGACAGGGGGTCAGGGGCCGACACCGGGGAGCTGTTTTTT. Protein: CASGDRGSGADTGELFF. The V gene is TRBV19, the J gene TRBJ2-2, with 11 bases matching TRBD1. The junction had 11 bases not matched to a gene; V was cut back by 8 bases and J by 3 bases. The CDR3 has 17 residues. The V gene's germline CDR1 is LNHDA and CDR2 SQIVND (reference sequence).

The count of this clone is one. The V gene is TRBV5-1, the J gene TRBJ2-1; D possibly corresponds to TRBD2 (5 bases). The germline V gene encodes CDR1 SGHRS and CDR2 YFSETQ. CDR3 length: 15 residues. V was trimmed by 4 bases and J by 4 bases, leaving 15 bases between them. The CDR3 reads CASSTNPGSYNEQFF. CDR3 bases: TGCGCCAGCAGCACAAACCCTGGGAGTTACAATGAGCAGTTCTTC.

The DNA of the CDR3 is TGTGCCAGCAGTTGGAAACACAGGGTTGGTTACACCTTC. Protein: CASSWKHRVGYTF. The rearrangement joins TRBV6-5 to TRBJ1-2; the D gene is possibly TRBD1 (6 bases). Germline V gives CDR1 MNHEY, CDR2 SVGAGI. V was cut by 4 bases and J by 11 bases, with 17 bases left in between. The length of the CDR3 is 13 residues.

CDR3 sequence (DNA): TGTGCCAGCTCACCCACGACAGGGCGAGGTGAAAAACTGTTTTTT. Protein: CASSPTTGRGEKLFF. The V gene is TRBV18, the J gene TRBJ1-4; 7 nucleotides line up with TRBD1. The trim removed 3 bases at V and 7 bases at J, leaving 8 bases unmatched. CDR3 size: 15 residues. Germline V gene sequence: CDR1 KGHSH, CDR2 LQKENI.

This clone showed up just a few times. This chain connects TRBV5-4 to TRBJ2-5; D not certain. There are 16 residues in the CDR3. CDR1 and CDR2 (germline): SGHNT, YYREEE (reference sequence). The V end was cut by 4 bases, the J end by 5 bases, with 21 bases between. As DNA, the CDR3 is TGTGCCAGCAGCCAAACAACGACCCGGAGTTCGGAGACCCAGTACTTC. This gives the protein CASSQTTTRSSETQYF.

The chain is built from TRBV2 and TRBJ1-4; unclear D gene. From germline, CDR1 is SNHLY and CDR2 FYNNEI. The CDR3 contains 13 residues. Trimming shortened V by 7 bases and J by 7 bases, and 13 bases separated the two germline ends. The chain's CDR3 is CASTPPGSEKLFF. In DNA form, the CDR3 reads TGTGCCAGCACCCCGCCGGGGAGTGAAAAACTGTTTTTT.

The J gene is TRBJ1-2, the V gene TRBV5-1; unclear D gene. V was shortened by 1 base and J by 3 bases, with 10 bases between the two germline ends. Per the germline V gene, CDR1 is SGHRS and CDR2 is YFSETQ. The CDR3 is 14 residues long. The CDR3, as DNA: TGCGCCAGCAGCTTGTGGCAGGCTTACTATGGCTACACCTTC. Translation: CASSLWQAYYGYTF.

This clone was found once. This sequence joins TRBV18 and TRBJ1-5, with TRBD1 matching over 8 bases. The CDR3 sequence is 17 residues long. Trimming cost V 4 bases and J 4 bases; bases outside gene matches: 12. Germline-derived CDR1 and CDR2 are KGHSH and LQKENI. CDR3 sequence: CASSLGSGQALNQPQHF. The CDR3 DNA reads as TGTGCCAGCTCACTTGGGTCGGGACAGGCCCTAAATCAGCCCCAGCATTTT.

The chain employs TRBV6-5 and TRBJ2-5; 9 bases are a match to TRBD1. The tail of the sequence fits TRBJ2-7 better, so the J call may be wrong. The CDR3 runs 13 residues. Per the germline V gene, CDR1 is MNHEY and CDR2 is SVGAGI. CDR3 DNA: TGTGCCAGCAGGGGACAGGGAAGGTACGAGCAGTACTTC. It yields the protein CASRGQGRYEQYF.

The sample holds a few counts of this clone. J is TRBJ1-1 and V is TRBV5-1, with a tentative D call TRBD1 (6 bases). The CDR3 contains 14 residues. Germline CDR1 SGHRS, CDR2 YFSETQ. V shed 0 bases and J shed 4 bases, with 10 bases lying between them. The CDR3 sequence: CASSLGQAITEAFF. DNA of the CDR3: TGCGCCAGCAGCTTGGGACAGGCGATCACTGAAGCTTTCTTT.

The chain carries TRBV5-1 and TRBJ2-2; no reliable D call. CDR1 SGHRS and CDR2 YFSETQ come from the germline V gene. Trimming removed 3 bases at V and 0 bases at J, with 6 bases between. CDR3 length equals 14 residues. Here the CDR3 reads CASSSNTNTGELFF. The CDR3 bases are TGCGCCAGCAGCTCGAACACGAACACCGGGGAGCTGTTTTTT.

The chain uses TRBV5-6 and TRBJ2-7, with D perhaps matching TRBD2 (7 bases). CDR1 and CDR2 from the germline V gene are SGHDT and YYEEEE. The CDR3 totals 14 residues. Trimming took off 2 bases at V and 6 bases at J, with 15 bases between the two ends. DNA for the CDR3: TGTGCCAGCAGCTTTGGGGGGGCAAGTGGCGAGCAGTACTTC. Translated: CASSFGGASGEQYF.

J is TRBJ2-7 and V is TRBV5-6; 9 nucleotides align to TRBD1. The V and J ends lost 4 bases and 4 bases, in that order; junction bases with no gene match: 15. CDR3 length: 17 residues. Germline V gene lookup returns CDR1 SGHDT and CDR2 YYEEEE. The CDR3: CASSRRAPGQGRYEQYF. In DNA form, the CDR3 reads TGTGCCAGCAGCCGGAGGGCCCCGGGACAGGGAAGGTACGAGCAGTACTTC. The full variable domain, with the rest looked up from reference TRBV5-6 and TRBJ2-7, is DAGVTQSPTHLIKTRGQQVTLRCSPKSGHDTVSWYQQALGQGPQFIFQYYEEEERQRGNFPDRFSGHQFPNYSSELNVNALLLGDSALYLCASSRRAPGQGRYEQYFGPGTRLTVT.

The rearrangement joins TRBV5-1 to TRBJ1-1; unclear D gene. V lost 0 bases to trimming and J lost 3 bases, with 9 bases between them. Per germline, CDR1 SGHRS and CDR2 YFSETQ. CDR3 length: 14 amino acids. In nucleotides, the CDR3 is TGCGCCAGCAGCTTGGAAGGGCGGGACACTGAAGCTTTCTTT. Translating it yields CASSLEGRDTEAFF.

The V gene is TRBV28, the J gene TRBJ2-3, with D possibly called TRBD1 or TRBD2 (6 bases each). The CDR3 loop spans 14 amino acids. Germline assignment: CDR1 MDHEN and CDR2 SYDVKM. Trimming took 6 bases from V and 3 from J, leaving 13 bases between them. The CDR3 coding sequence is TGTGCCAGCAGCGGGGGCTTGAGTACAGATACGCAGTATTTT. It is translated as CASSGGLSTDTQYF.

The CDR3 bases are TGTGCCAGCTCACCCCTCGTAGCTTCCGAGCAGTACTTC. Its protein is CASSPLVASEQYF. The rearrangement uses TRBV18 and TRBJ2-7; D not certain. Trimming pared 3 bases from V and 6 bases from J, leaving 12 bases between. The CDR3 contains 13 residues. The germline V gene has CDR1 KGHSH and CDR2 LQKENI.

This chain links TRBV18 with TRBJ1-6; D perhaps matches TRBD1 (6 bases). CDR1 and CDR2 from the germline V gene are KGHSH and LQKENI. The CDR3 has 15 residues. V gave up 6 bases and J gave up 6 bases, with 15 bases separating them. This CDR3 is CASSQTEGGNSPLHF. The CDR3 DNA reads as TGTGCCAGCTCTCAAACGGAGGGGGGTAATTCACCCCTCCACTTT.

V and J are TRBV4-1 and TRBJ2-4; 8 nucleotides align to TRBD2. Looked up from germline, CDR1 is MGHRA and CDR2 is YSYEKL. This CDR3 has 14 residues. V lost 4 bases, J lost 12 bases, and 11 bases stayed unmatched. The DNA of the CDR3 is TGCGCCAGCAGCCGACCGGGGGGGAGCGGGGCTCAGTACTTC. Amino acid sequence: CASSRPGGSGAQYF.

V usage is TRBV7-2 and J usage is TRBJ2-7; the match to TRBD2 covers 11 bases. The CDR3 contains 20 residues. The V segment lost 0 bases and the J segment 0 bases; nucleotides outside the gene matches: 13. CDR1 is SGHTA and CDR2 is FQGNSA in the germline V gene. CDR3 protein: CASSLARSSGGRTSSYEQYF. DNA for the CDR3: TGTGCCAGCAGCTTAGCGAGGTCTAGCGGGGGGCGAACAAGCTCCTACGAGCAGTACTTC.

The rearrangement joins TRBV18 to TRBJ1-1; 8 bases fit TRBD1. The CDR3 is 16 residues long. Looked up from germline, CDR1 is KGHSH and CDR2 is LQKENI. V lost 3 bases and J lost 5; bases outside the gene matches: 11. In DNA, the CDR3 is TGTGCCAGCTCACCCCAGACAGGGGCAGGTGGTACTGAAGCTTTCTTT. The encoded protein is CASSPQTGAGGTEAFF.